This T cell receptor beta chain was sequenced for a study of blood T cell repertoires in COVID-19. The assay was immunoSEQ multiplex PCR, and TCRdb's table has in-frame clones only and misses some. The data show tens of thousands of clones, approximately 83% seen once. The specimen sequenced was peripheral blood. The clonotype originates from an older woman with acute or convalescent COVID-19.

CDR3 residues: CASGKDRGYTEAFF. CDR3 nucleotides: TGTGCCAGCGGAAAGGACAGGGGGTACACTGAAGCTTTCTTT. The V call is TRBV2, the J call TRBJ1-1, with 10 nucleotides matching TRBD1. The V gene's germline CDR1 is SNHLY and CDR2 FYNNEI. CDR3 size: 14 residues. Losses at the gene ends were 8 bases for V and 3 bases for J; bases not matched to a gene: 6.